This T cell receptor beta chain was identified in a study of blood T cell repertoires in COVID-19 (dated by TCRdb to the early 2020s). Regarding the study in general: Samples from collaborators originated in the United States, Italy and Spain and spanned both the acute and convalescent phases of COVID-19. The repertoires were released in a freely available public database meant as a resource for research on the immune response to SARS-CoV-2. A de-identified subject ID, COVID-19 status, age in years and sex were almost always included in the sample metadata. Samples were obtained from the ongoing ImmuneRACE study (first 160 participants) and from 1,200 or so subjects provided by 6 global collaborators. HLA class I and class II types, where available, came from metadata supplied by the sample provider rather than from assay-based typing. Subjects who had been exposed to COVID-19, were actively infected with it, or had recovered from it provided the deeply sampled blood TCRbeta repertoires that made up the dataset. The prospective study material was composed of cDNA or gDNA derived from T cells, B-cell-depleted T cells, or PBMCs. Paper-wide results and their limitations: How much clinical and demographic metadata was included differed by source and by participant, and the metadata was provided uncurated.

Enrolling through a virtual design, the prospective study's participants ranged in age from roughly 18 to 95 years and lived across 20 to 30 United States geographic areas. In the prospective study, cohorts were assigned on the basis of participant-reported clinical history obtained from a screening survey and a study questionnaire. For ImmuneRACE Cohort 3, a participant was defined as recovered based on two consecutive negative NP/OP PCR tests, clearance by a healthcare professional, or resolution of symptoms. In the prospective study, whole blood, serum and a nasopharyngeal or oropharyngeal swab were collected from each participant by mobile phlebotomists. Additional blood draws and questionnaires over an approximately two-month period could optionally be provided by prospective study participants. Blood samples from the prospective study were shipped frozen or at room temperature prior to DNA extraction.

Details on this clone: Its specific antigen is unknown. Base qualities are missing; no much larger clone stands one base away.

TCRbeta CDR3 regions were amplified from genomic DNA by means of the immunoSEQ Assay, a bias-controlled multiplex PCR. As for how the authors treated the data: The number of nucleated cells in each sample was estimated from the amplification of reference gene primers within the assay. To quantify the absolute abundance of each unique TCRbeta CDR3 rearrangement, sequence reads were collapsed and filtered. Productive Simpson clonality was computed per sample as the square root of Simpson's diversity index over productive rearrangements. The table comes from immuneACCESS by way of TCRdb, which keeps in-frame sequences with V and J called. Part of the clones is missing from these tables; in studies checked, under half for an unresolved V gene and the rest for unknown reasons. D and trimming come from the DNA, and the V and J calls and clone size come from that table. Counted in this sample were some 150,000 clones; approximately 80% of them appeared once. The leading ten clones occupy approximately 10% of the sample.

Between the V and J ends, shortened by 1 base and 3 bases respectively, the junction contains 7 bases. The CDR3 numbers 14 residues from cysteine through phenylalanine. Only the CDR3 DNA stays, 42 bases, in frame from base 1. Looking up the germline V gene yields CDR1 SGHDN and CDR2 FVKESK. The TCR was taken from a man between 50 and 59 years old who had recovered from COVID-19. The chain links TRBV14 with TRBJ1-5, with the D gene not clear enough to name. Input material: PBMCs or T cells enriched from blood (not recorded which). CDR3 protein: CASSQAGFNQPQHF. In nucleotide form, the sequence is TGTGCCAGCAGCCAAGCCGGGTTCAATCAGCCCCAGCATTTT.